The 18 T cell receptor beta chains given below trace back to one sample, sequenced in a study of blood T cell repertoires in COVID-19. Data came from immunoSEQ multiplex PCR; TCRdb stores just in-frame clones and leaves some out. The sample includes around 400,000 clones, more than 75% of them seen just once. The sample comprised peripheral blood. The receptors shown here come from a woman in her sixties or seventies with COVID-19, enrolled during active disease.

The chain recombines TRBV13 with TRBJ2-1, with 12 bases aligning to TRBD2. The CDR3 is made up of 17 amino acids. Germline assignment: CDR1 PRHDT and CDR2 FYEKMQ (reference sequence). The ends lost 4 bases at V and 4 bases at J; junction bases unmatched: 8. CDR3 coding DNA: TGTGCCAGCAGCTCCCCCATGACTAGCGGGGGATACAATGAGCAGTTCTTC. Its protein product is CASSSPMTSGGYNEQFF.

The CDR3 bases are TGTGCCAGTAGTGTCCCGACTGCGTATAATTCACCCCTCCACTTT. As protein: CASSVPTAYNSPLHF. The chain recombines TRBV19 with TRBJ1-6; D is unclear. The CDR3 totals 15 residues. Trimming removed 5 bases from V and 4 bases from J, with 12 bases in between. The germline CDR1 and CDR2 sequences are LNHDA and SQIVND (reference sequence).

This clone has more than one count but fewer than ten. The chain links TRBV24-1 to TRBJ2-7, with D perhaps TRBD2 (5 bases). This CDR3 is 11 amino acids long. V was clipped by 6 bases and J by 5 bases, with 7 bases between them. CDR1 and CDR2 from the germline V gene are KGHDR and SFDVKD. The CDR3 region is CATSLGDEQYF. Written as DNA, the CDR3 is TGTGCCACCAGTCTGGGAGACGAGCAGTACTTC.

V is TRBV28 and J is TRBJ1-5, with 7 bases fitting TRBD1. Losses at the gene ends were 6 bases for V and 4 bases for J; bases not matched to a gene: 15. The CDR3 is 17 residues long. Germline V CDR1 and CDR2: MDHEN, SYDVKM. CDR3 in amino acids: CASSPPIGGRGNQPQHF. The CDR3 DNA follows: TGTGCCAGCAGCCCACCGATAGGTGGCAGGGGGAATCAGCCCCAGCATTTT.

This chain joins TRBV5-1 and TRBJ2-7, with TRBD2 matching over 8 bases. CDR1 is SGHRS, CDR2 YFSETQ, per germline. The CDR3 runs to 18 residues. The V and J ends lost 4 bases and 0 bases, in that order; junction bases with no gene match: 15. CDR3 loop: CASSRSGGGRRSSYEQYF. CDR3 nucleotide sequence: TGCGCCAGCAGCCGAAGCGGGGGCGGTAGGAGAAGCTCCTACGAGCAGTACTTC.

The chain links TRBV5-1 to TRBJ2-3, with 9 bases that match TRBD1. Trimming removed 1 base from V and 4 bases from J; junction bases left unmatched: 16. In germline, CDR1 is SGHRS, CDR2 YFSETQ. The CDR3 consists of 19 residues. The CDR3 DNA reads TGCGCCAGCAGCTTGCAGCGAGGGGAGGGGACAGGGACCCCAGATACGCAGTATTTT. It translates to CASSLQRGEGTGTPDTQYF.

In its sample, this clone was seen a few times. The CDR3 DNA sequence: TGTGCCAGCAGCCTCGACAGGGTAACTTCACCCCTCCACTTT. Translated: CASSLDRVTSPLHF. This sequence joins TRBV5-6 and TRBJ1-6, with 7 bases aligning to TRBD1. Germline V gene sequence: CDR1 SGHDT, CDR2 YYEEEE. Trimming took 4 bases from V and 9 from J; bases not matched to a gene: 7. The CDR3 totals 14 residues.

The CDR3 is CASSFRQGSSYNEQFF. The CDR3 DNA follows: TGCGCCAGCAGCTTCCGGCAGGGCAGCTCCTACAATGAGCAGTTCTTC. The chain employs TRBV5-1 and TRBJ2-1, with D possibly being TRBD1 (5 bases). With 2 bases removed from V and 0 bases from J, the gap between germline ends came to 12 bases. Germline CDR1 and CDR2: SGHRS and YFSETQ. The CDR3 is made up of 16 amino acids.

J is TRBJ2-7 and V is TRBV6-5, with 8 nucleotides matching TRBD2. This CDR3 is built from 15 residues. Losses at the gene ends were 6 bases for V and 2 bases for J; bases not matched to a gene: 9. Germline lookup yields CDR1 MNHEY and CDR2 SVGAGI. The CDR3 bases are TGTGCCAGCAGCTATAGCGCGGGGGGCCCCTACGAGCAGTACTTC. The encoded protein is CASSYSAGGPYEQYF.

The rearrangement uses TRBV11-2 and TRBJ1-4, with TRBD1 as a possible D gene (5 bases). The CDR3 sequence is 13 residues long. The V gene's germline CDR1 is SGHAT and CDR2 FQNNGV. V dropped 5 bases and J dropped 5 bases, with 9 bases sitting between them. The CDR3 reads CASSRRVNEKLFF. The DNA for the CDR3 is TGTGCCAGCAGCCGCAGGGTAAATGAAAAACTGTTTTTT.

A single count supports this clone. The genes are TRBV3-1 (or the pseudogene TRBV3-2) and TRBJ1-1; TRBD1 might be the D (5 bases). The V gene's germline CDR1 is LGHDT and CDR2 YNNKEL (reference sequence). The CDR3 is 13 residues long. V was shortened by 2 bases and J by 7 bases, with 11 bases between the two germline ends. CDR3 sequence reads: CASSQWYGGEAFF. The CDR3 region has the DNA TGTGCCAGCAGCCAATGGTACGGGGGTGAAGCTTTCTTT.

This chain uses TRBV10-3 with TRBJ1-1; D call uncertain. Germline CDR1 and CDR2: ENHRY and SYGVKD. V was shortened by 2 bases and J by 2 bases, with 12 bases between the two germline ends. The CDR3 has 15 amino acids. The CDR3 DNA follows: TGTGCCATCAGTGAGAAGGGAGCTTTAAACACTGAAGCTTTCTTT. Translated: CAISEKGALNTEAFF.

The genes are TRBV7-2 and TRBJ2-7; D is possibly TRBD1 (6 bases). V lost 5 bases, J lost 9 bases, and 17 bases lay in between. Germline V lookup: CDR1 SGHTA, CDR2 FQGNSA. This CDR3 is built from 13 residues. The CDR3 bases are TGTGCCAGCAGCCCATTGCGAGGGGGTGTGCAGTACTTC. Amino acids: CASSPLRGGVQYF.

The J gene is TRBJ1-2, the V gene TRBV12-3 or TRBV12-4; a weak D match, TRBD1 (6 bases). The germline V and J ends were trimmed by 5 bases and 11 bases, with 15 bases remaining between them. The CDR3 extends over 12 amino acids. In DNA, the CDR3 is TGTGCCAGCAGTAGGTTGGGGGCGAGGTACACCTTC. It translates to CASSRLGARYTF.

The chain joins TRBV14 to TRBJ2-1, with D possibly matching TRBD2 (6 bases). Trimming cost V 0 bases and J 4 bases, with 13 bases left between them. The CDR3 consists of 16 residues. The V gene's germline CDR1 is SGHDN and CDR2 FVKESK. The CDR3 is CASSQDWGVRYNEQFF. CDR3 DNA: TGTGCCAGCAGCCAAGATTGGGGGGTAAGATACAATGAGCAGTTCTTC.

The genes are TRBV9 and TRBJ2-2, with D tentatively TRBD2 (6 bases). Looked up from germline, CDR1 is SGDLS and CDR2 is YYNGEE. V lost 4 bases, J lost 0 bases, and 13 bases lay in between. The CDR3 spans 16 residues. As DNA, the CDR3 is TGTGCCAGCAGCAACGTGGCGGGAACGAACACCGGGGAGCTGTTTTTT. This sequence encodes CASSNVAGTNTGELFF.

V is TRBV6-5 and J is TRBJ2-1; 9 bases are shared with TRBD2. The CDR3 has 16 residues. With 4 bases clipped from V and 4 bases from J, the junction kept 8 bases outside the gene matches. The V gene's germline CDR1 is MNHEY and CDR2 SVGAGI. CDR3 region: CASSSLAGEHYNEQFF. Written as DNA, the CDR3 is TGTGCCAGCAGTTCGTTAGCGGGAGAGCATTACAATGAGCAGTTCTTC.

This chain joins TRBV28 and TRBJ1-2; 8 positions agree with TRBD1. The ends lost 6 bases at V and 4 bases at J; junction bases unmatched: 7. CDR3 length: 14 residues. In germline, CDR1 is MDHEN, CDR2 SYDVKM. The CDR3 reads CASRRRDRRYGYTF. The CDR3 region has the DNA TGTGCCAGCAGACGCCGGGACAGGCGCTATGGCTACACCTTC.